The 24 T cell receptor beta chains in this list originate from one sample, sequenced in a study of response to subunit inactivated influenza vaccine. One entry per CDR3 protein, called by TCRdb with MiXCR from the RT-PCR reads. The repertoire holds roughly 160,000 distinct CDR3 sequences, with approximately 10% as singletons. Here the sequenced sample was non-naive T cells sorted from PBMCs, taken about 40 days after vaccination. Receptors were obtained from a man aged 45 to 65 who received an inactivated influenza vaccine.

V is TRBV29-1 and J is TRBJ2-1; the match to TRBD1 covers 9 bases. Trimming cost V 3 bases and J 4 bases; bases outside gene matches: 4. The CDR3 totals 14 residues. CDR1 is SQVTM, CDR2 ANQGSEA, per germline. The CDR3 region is CSVDRDRVYNEQFF. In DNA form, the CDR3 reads TGCAGCGTTGACCGGGACAGGGTATACAATGAGCAGTTCTTC.

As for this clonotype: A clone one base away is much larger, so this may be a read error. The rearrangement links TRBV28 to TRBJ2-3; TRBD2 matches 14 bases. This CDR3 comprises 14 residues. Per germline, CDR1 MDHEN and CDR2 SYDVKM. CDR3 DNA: TGTTCCAGCAGCCGGACTAGCGGGAGGAATACGCAGTATTTT. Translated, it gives CSSSRTSGRNTQYF.

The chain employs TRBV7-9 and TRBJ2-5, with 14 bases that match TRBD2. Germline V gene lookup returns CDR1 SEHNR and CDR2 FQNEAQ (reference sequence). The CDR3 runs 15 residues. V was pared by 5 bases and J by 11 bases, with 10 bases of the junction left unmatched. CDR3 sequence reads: CASSVAGTSGSLQYF. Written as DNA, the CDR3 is TGTGCCAGCAGCGTCGCCGGGACTAGCGGGAGTTTACAGTACTTC.

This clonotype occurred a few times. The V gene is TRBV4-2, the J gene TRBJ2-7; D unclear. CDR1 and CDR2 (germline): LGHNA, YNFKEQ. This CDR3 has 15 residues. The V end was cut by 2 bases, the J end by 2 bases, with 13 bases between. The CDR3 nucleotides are TGTGCCAGCAGCCAACTCTGGACCTCTCCCTACGAGCAGTACTTC. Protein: CASSQLWTSPYEQYF.

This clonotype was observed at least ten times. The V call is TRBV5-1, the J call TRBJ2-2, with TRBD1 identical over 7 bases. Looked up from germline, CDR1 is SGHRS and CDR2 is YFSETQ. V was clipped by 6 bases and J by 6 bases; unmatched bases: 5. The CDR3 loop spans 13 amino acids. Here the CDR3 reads CASTRGQSGELFF. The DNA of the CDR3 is TGCGCCAGCACGAGGGGGCAGTCCGGGGAGCTGTTTTTT.

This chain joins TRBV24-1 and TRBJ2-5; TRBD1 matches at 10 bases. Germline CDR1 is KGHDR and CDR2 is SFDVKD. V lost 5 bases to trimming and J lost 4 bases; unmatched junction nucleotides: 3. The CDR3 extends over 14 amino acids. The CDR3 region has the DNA TGTGCCACCAGTGCGACAGGGGGCGGAGAGACCCAGTACTTC. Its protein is CATSATGGGETQYF.

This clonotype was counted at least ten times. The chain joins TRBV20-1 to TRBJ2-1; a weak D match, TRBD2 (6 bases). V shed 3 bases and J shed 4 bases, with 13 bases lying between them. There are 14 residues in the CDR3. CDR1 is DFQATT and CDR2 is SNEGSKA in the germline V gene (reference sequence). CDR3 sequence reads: CSASYSGLYNEQFF. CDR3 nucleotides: TGCAGTGCTAGCTATAGCGGCTTATACAATGAGCAGTTCTTC.

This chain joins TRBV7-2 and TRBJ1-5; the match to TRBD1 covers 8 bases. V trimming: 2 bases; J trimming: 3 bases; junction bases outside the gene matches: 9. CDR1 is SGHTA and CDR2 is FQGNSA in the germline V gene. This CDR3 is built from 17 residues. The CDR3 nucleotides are TGTGCCAGCAGCTTATGGCCCGGACAGGGTGCCAATCAGCCCCAGCATTTT. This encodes CASSLWPGQGANQPQHF.

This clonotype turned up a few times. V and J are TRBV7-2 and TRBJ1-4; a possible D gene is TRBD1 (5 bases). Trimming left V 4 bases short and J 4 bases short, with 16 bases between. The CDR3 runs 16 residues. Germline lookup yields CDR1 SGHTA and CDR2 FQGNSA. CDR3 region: CASSSSYRGFNEKLFF. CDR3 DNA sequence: TGTGCCAGCAGCTCCAGTTACCGGGGGTTTAATGAAAAACTGTTTTTT.

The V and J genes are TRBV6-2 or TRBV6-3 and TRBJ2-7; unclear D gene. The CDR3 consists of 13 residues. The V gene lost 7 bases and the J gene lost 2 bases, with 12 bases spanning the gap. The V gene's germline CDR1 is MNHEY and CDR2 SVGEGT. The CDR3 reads CASTFGKTYEQYF. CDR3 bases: TGTGCCAGCACGTTTGGTAAAACCTACGAGCAGTACTTC.

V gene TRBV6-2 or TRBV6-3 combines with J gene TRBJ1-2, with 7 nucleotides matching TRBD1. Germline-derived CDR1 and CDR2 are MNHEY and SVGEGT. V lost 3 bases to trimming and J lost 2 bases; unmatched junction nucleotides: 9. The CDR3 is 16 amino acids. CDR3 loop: CASSYTNRGSNYGYTF. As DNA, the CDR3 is TGTGCCAGCAGTTATACCAACAGGGGATCAAACTATGGCTACACCTTC.

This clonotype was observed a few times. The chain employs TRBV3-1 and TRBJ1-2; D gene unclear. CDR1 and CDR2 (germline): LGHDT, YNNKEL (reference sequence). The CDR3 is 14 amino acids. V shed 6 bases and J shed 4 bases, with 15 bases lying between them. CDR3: CASSLGDGSYGYTF. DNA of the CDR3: TGTGCCAGCAGTCTAGGCGATGGTTCCTATGGCTACACCTTC.

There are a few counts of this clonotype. The DNA for the CDR3 is TGCGCCAGCAGCCCCGCCCCAGGCCGGTTGCGCGATACGCAGTATTTT. Protein sequence: CASSPAPGRLRDTQYF. This chain connects TRBV5-1 to TRBJ2-3; D gene uncertain. The V gene lost 4 bases and the J gene lost 6 bases, with 21 bases spanning the gap. Germline assignment: CDR1 SGHRS and CDR2 YFSETQ. The CDR3 covers 16 residues.

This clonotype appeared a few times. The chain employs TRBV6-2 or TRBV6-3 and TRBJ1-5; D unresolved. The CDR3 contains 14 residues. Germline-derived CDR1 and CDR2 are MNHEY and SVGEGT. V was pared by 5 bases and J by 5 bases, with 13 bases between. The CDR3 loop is CASSLNRRDQPQHF. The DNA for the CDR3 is TGTGCCAGCAGTCTGAATAGGCGAGATCAGCCCCAGCATTTT.

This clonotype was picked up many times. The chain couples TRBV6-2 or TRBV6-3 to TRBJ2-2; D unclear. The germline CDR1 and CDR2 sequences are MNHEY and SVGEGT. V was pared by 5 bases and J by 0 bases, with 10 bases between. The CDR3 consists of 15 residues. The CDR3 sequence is CASSLQVPNTGELFF. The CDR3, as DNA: TGTGCCAGCAGTCTGCAGGTTCCGAACACCGGGGAGCTGTTTTTT.

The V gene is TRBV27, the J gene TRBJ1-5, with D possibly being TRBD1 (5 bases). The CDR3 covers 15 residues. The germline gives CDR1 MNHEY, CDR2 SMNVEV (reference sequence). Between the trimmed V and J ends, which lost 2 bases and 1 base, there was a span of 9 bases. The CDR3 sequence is CASSLTGRSNQPQHF. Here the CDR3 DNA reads TGTGCCAGCAGTTTAACGGGACGGAGCAATCAGCCCCAGCATTTT.

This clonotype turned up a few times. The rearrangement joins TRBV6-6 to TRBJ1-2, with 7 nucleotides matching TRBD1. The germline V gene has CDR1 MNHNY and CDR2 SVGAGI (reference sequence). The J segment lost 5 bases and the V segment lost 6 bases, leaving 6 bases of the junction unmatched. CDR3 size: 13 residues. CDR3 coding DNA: TGTGCCAGCAGACAAGGACAGGCTTATGGCTACACCTTC. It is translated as CASRQGQAYGYTF.

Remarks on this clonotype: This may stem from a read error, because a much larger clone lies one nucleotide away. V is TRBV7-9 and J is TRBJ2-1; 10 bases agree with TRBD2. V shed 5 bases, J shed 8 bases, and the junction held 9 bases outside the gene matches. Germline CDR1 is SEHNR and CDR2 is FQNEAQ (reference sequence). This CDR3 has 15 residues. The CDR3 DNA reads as TGTGCCAGCAGCGTACCCAGCGGGAGGGCCGATGAGCAGTTCTTC. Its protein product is CASSVPSGRADEQFF.

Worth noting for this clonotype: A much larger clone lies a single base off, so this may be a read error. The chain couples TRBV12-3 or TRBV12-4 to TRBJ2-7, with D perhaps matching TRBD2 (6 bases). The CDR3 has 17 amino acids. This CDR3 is CAISLVLVSSAHYEQYF. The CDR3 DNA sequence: TGTGCCATCAGTTTGGTCCTCGTGTCTAGCGCTCACTACGAGCAGTACTTC.

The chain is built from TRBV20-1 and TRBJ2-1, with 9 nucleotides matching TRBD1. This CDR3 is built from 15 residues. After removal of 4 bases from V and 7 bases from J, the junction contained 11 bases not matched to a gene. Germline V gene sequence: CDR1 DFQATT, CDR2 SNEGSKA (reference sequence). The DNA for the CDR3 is TGCAGTGCTACCCCACCGGGACAGGGAAAAAATGAGCAGTTCTTC. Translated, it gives CSATPPGQGKNEQFF.

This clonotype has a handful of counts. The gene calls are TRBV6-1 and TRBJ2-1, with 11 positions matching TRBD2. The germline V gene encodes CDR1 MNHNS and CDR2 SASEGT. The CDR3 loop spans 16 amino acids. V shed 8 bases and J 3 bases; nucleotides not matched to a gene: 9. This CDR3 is CASASGGPPNYNEQFF. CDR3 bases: TGTGCCAGCGCTAGCGGGGGGCCCCCGAACTACAATGAGCAGTTCTTC.

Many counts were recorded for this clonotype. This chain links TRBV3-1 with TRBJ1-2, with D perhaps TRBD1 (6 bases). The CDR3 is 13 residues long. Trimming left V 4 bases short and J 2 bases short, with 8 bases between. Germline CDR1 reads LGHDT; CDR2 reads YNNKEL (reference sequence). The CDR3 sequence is CASSRTDNYGYTF. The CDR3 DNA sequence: TGTGCCAGCAGCCGGACAGACAACTATGGCTACACCTTC.

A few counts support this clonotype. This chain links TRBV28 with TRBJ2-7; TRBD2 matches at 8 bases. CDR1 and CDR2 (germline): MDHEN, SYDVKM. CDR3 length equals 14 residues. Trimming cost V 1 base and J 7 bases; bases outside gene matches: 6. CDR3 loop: CASSLSTGGIEQYF. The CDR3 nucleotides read TGTGCCAGCAGTTTATCAACGGGAGGGATAGAGCAGTACTTC. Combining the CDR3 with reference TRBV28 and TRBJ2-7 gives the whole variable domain DVKVTQSSRYLVKRTGEKVFLECVQDMDHENMFWYRQDPGLGLRLIYFSYDVKMKEKGDIPEGYSVSREKKERFSLILESASTNQTSMYLCASSLSTGGIEQYFGPGTRLTVT.

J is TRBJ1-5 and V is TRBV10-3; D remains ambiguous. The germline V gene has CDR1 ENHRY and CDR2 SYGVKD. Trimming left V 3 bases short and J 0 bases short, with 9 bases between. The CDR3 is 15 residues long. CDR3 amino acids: CAISEDGGSNQPQHF. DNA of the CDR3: TGTGCCATCAGTGAAGATGGCGGTAGCAATCAGCCCCAGCATTTT.